This TCR beta chain derives from a study of siplizumab effects on memory and regulatory T cells. J was trimmed by 6 bases and V by 1 base; bases with no gene match: 0. This CDR3 region has 14 residues. From germline, CDR1 is MNHEY and CDR2 SMNVEV (reference sequence). TCRdb keeps only in-frame clones here, not all; method: immunoSEQ multiplex PCR. The sample includes 70,000 to 95,000 clones, roughly 93% of them seen just once. Sequencing was carried out using CD8+ T cells sorted from blood. This receptor was obtained from a human donor in good health. The chain combines TRBV27 with TRBJ2-1, with 10 bases identical to TRBD1. In DNA, the CDR3 is TGTGCCAGCAGTTTATGGACAGGGGGCAATGAGCAGTTCTTC. This translates into CASSLWTGGNEQFF.